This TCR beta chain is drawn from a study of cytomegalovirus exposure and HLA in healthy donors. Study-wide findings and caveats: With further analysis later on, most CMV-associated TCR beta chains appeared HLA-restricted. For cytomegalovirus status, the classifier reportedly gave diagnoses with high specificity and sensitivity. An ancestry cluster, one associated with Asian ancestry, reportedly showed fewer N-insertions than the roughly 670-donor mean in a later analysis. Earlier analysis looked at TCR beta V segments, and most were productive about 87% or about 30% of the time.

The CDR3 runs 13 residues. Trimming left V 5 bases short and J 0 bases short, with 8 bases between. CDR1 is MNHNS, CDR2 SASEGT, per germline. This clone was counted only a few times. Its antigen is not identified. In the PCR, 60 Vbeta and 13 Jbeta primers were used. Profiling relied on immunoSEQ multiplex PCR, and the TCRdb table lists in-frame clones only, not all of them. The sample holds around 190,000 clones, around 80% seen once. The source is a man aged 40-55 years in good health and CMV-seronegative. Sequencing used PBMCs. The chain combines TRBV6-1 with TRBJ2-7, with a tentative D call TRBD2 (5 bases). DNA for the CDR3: TGTGCCAGCAGTCGGGGTAGCTCCTACGAGCAGTACTTC. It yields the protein CASSRGSSYEQYF.